This TCR beta chain derives from a study of T cells after yellow fever vaccination (dated by TCRdb to the late 2010s). About the full investigation: The SMART-Seq v4 Ultra Low Input RNA kit was used to prepare libraries from fractions with low cell numbers. Bulk PBMC replicates and cell subsets were isolated from blood drawn at multiple timepoints before and after both primary and secondary immunization. To track T-cell clones before and after primary and booster YFV17D yellow fever vaccination, bulk TCR alpha and beta repertoires were sequenced longitudinally. The cohort comprised two healthy male donors, one aged 18 to 29 and one aged 30 to 40 years.

TCR cDNA was made using 5'RACE template switching, a step that added a universal primer site and unique molecular identifiers. Priming of cDNA synthesis was performed from both the TCR alpha and TCR beta constant segments. Library amplification used two PCR steps, and the second PCR step added sample barcodes and sequencing adapters. Sequencing of libraries was done on Illumina HiSeq 2500 (2x100 bp) or NovaSeq (2x150 bp). Under the source paper's analysis protocol: MIGEC handled demultiplexing of reads and collapsing into UMI consensus sequences, while MiXCR performed V(D)J alignment. Vaccine-responding clonotypes were defined with edgeR using replicate PBMC samples, requiring FDR below 0.01 and a log2 fold change above 5 up to day 15. Each bulk clonotype was labeled CD4 or CD8 based on which sequenced repertoire, CD4 or CD8, contained the clonotype at higher abundance. The public reads were reanalyzed by TCRdb: fastp trimming at Q25, MiXCR alignment, in-frame beta chains only. Every CDR3 protein is listed once, alongside the most common genes and DNA of its rows. TCRdb, not the original authors, processed these V and J calls. In all, the sample holds about 580,000 distinct CDR3 sequences, and about a sixth of those were seen once. The top ten clones comprise around 16% of the sample.

Taken with the paper, the label for treatment or condition translates to: live attenuated yellow fever vaccine strain. At every blood-draw timepoint, two biological replicates of bulk PBMCs were collected. A standard Ficoll-Paque protocol was used to isolate PBMCs from peripheral blood. TriZol was used to extract RNA from bulk PBMCs, CD4 and CD8 fractions, and dextramer-positive and dextramer-negative fractions. There are a few counts of this clonotype. The specificity of this receptor is unknown. No base qualities exist here, and no much larger clone lies one base off it. Taken from cysteine to phenylalanine, the CDR3 has 14 residues. Kept here is only the CDR3 DNA, which spans 42 bases and is read in frame from base 1. V gives up 7 bases and J gives up 0 bases, and the segment between their germline ends measures 11 bases. CDR1 is given as KGHDR and CDR2 as SFDVKD, both from the germline V gene. Here is what the overall study found, with its caveats: Computational filtering was needed because FACS-sorted repertoires could contain abundant contaminating clonotypes from the bulk population. Compared with the primary T-cell response, the secondary T-cell response was weaker but faster, peaking on day 5 rather than day 15. After the booster, most clones that had expanded after primary vaccination were detected again (about 97% of CD4 and around nine tenths of CD8), suggesting broad maintenance of memory. Because only two donors were included in the study, the extent to which the findings can be generalized is limited. A small fraction of clonotypes appeared in both the CD4 and CD8 compartments, likely as a result of convergent recombination.

The sample consisted of PBMCs, taken 4 to 6 days after the first yellow fever vaccination. The V and J genes are TRBV24-1 and TRBJ1-1, and the D gene may be TRBD1, 5 bases matching. The receptor's source is a man aged 18 to 29 who received the YFV17D yellow fever vaccine. The bases are TGTGCCACCAGGGGCACAGGAATGAACACTGAAGCTTTCTTT. Its protein is CATRGTGMNTEAFF.